This T cell receptor (beta chain) appears in the sequencing data of a study of blood T cell repertoires in COVID-19. At the level of the study: Acute-phase and convalescent COVID-19 samples originated in the United States, Italy and Spain. PBMCs, B-cell-depleted T cells, or T cells were the source of the cDNA or gDNA that made up the material.

In the authors' workflow: Estimation of nucleated cell counts was performed using reference gene primer amplification. The table came from immunoSEQ multiplex PCR; TCRdb's copy has only in-frame clones and leaves some out. Clone size and V and J calls were adopted from that table, with D and trimming inferred from the DNA. This sample has tens of thousands of clones, with more than 65% found just once. This clone occurred a few times. V lost 0 bases to trimming and J lost 3 bases, with 11 bases between them. Germline CDR1 is MGHRA and CDR2 is YSYEKL. The CDR3 extends over 16 amino acids. The V and J genes are TRBV4-1 and TRBJ2-2, with D possibly matching TRBD1 (6 bases). The source of this sequence is an elderly man with active or convalescent COVID-19. The sample taken for sequencing was peripheral blood. CDR3 bases: TGCGCCAGCAGCCAAGAAGGAACAGGGTACACCGGGGAGCTGTTTTTT. This gives the protein CASSQEGTGYTGELFF.